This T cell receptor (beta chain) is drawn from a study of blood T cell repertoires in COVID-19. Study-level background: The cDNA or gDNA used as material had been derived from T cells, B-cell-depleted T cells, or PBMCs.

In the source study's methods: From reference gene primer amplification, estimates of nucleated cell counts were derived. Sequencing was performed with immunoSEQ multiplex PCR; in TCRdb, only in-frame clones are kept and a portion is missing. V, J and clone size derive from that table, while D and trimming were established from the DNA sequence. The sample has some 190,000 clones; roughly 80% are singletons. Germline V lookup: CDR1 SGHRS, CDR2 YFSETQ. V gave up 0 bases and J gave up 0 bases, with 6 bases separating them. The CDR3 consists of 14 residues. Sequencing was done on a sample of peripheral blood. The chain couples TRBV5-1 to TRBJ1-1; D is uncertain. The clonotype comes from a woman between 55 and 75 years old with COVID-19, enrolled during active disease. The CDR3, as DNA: TGCGCCAGCAGCTTGGCCTGGCTGAACACTGAAGCTTTCTTT. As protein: CASSLAWLNTEAFF.